Below are 11 T cell receptor beta chains sequenced from a single sample in a study of T cells after yellow fever vaccination. TCRdb independently ran MiXCR on the 5' RACE reads; one entry per CDR3 protein. Of over 150,000 distinct CDR3 sequences in the sample, 5.5% to 8% were seen once. The starting material was CD4+ T cells sorted from PBMCs, obtained on the day of the first yellow fever vaccination. These TCRs come from a young man who received the YFV17D yellow fever vaccine.

This clonotype was counted ten times or more. The rearrangement uses TRBV20-1 and TRBJ2-1, with 8 bases fitting TRBD2. The J segment lost 4 bases and the V segment lost 6 bases, leaving 17 bases of the junction unmatched. CDR1 is DFQATT, CDR2 SNEGSKA, per germline (reference sequence). This CDR3 has 17 amino acids. Here the CDR3 reads CSAPDTLAGPKYNEQFF. The CDR3 DNA follows: TGCAGTGCACCCGATACTTTAGCGGGGCCCAAATACAATGAGCAGTTCTTC.

The sample holds a few counts of this clonotype. J is TRBJ2-2 and V is TRBV12-3 or TRBV12-4; 8 nucleotides agree with TRBD2. CDR3 length: 14 amino acids. V lost 8 bases to trimming and J lost 1 base; unmatched junction nucleotides: 3. The CDR3 loop reads CASSGGGNTGELFF. CDR3 in DNA: TGTGCCAGCTCCGGGGGGGGGAACACCGGGGAGCTGTTTTTT.

The V and J genes are TRBV6-5 and TRBJ2-3; D gene ambiguous. Germline CDR1 reads MNHEY; CDR2 reads SVGAGI. V was pared by 0 bases and J by 2 bases, with 6 bases between. The CDR3 is 14 amino acids. CDR3 region: CASSYSYSTDTQYF. The CDR3 DNA follows: TGTGCCAGCAGTTACTCGTATTCCACAGATACGCAGTATTTT.

This clonotype was observed many times. The CDR3 loop reads CASSGRFGMNTEAFF. CDR3 coding DNA: TGTGCCAGCAGCGGCAGGTTTGGCATGAACACTGAAGCTTTCTTT. The rearrangement joins TRBV7-2 to TRBJ1-1; D unresolved. The CDR3 is made up of 15 amino acids. The germline V gene has CDR1 SGHTA and CDR2 FQGNSA. V lost 5 bases and J lost 0, with 13 bases in between.

This clonotype was recorded a few times. This chain links TRBV11-2 with TRBJ2-7; TRBD2 might be the D (6 bases). Deletions cut 1 base from V and 12 bases from J, with 16 bases between. Germline V gives CDR1 SGHAT, CDR2 FQNNGV. The length of the CDR3 is 13 residues. The CDR3 bases are TGTGCCAGCAGCTTAGGGCCTCAGCAGGGACTGTACGTC. Translating gives CASSLGPQQGLYV.

This rearrangement joins TRBV5-1 to TRBJ2-2; 8 bases are shared with TRBD1. The CDR3 has 15 amino acids. Germline values: CDR1 SGHRS, CDR2 YFSETQ. The junction had 12 bases not matched to a gene; V was cut back by 7 bases and J by 7 bases. This CDR3 is CASRRTGTNCGELFF. The CDR3 DNA reads TGCGCCAGCCGCCGGACAGGGACGAACTGCGGGGAGCTGTTTTTT.

This clonotype has ten or more counts. V gene TRBV5-5 combines with J gene TRBJ1-6; D gene uncertain. The CDR3 has 14 amino acids. Looked up from germline, CDR1 is SGHKS and CDR2 is YYEKEE (reference sequence). V was clipped by 4 bases and J by 7 bases, with 12 bases between them. The CDR3 spells CASSPFGSNSPLHF. The DNA of the CDR3 is TGTGCCAGCAGCCCGTTCGGGTCCAATTCACCCCTCCACTTT. The whole variable domain, filled in from reference TRBV5-5 and TRBJ1-6, reads DAGVTQSPTHLIKTRGQQVTLRCSPISGHKSVSWYQQVLGQGPQFIFQYYEKEERGRGNFPDRFSARQFPNYSSELNVNALLLGDSALYLCASSPFGSNSPLHFGNGTRLTVT.

This clonotype was detected only a few times. The chain carries TRBV20-1 and TRBJ2-3; tentative D call: TRBD1 (5 bases). Trimming removed 3 bases at V and 3 bases at J, with 10 bases between. The CDR3 is made up of 13 amino acids. Germline loops: CDR1 DFQATT, CDR2 SNEGSKA (reference sequence). CDR3 region: CSASPGRTDTQYF. CDR3 bases: TGCAGTGCTAGCCCAGGGCGGACAGATACGCAGTATTTT.

The sample holds many counts of this clonotype. This sequence joins TRBV9 and TRBJ2-3, with D possibly matching TRBD2 (7 bases). The CDR3 covers 15 residues. Germline CDR1 reads SGDLS; CDR2 reads YYNGEE. V gave up 2 bases and J gave up 6 bases, with 16 bases separating them. CDR3 residues: CASSVPGGGGDTQYF. The CDR3, as DNA: TGTGCCAGCAGCGTCCCCGGCGGGGGCGGGGATACGCAGTATTTT. The full variable domain, completed using reference TRBV9 and TRBJ2-3, is DSGVTQTPKHLITATGQRVTLRCSPRSGDLSVYWYQQSLDQGLQFLIQYYNGEERAKGNILERFSAQQFPDLHSELNLSSLELGDSALYFCASSVPGGGGDTQYFGPGTRLTVL.

The chain couples TRBV5-1 to TRBJ1-4, with a possible D match to TRBD1 (6 bases). Germline V gene sequence: CDR1 SGHRS, CDR2 YFSETQ. The CDR3 has 13 residues. The V end lost 5 bases, the J end lost 7 bases, and 12 bases lay between the germline ends. CDR3 nucleotide sequence: TGCGCCAGCAGACCAGGGGTCACTGAAAAACTGTTTTTT. Protein product: CASRPGVTEKLFF.

This clonotype was seen repeatedly, ten times or more. The chain carries TRBV20-1 and TRBJ2-5; either TRBD1 or TRBD2 may supply D (5 bases each). V was shortened by 6 bases and J by 4 bases, with 21 bases between the two germline ends. The germline V gene has CDR1 DFQATT and CDR2 SNEGSKA (reference sequence). This CDR3 is built from 15 residues. The CDR3 sequence: CSADFPWGNGETQYF. CDR3 nucleotides: TGCAGTGCCGATTTCCCCTGGGGGAATGGAGAGACCCAGTACTTC.